Listed below are T cell receptor beta chains from one sample, sequenced in a study of technical replicates of blood from a handful of donors. Measured with immunoSEQ multiplex PCR; TCRdb has only the in-frame clones, and not every one. The sample lists 50,000 to 60,000 clones; around 92% were seen once. Material for sequencing was PBMCs. Source of these receptors: a human donor in good health. Some clones in this sample may be carry-over from other donors' samples. Both conserved end residues are part of each CDR3. A D gene is named only where the DNA matches it firmly. Rows give clone size only sometimes, using once, few, many, or a class for an expanded clone.

>-|-|TRBV6-6|TRBJ1-5
TGTGCCATGGGAGGGAGCAGCCTGAATCAGCCCCAGCATTTT
CAMGGSSLNQPQHF
>-|-|TRBV2|TRBJ1-5
TGTGCCAGCATGTATGAGAAGAATCAGCCCCAGCATTTT
CASMYEKNQPQHF
>few|-|TRBV29-1|TRBJ1-1
TGCAGCGTTGTCTGGGGCGGCACTGAAGCTTTCTTT
CSVVWGGTEAFF
>-|-|TRBV27|TRBJ2-7
TGTGCCAGCAGTTTTATAGCAGGGGTCTCCTACGAGCAGTACTTC
CASSFIAGVSYEQYF
>once|TRBD1|TRBV5-1|TRBJ1-2
TGCGCCAGCAGCCTCACCGGACAGGGTGAGACTGGCTACACCTTC
CASSLTGQGETGYTF
>-|TRBD2|TRBV7-2|TRBJ2-3
TGTGCCAGCAGCAGACAAGCGGGGGGGGGTTCTGATACGCAGTATTTT
CASSRQAGGGSDTQYF
>-|-|TRBV13|TRBJ2-3
TGTGCCAGCACCCCCCGCCGAATAGAGGGCACAGATACGCAGTATTTT
CASTPRRIEGTDTQYF
>-|TRBD1|TRBV7-9|TRBJ2-7
TGTGCCAGCAGTTTTAGGGACAGTCACTACGAGCAGTACTTC
CASSFRDSHYEQYF
>-|TRBD1|TRBV6-5|TRBJ2-7
TGTGCCAGCAGTTACTCACTCGACAGGGCCGCGTACGAGCAGTACTTC
CASSYSLDRAAYEQYF
>-|TRBD1|TRBV5-1|TRBJ2-4
TGCGCCAGCAGCTTTCGGGACAGGGAGGGGGATACGGCCAAAAACATTCAGTACTTC
CASSFRDREGDTAKNIQYF
>-|-|TRBV6-5|TRBJ2-7
TGTGCCAGTTCCTTGACAGGCGTTAACTCCTACGAGCAGTACTTC
CASSLTGVNSYEQYF
>-|-|TRBV30|TRBJ2-1
TGTGCCTGGAGTGTTCTCTACAATGAGCAGTTCTTC
CAWSVLYNEQFF
>-|-|TRBV9|TRBJ1-1
TGTGCCAGCAGCCCTGAGGTCAACACTGAAGCTTTCTTT
CASSPEVNTEAFF
>once|-|TRBV4-2|TRBJ2-1
TGTGCCAGCAGCCAGGCCAGGGGCAATGAGCAGTTCTTC
CASSQARGNEQFF
>medium-sized|TRBD2|TRBV6-4|TRBJ2-2
TGTGCCAGCAGTGACTTAGCGGGTACGAACACCGGGGAGCTGTTTTTT
CASSDLAGTNTGELFF
>-|TRBD1|TRBV11-3|TRBJ2-7
TGTGCCAGCAGCCCTGGACAGGGGGTCGAGCAGTACTTC
CASSPGQGVEQYF
>-|TRBD2|TRBV29-1|TRBJ2-5
TGCAGCGTTGAATTTGGGCGGGAGGGCCGGGAGACCCAGTACTTC
CSVEFGREGRETQYF
>-|TRBD1|TRBV4-3|TRBJ2-1
TGCGCCAGCAGCCCAGGACAGGGACCCTACAATGAGCAGTTCTTC
CASSPGQGPYNEQFF
>-|TRBD1|TRBV4-2|TRBJ2-7
TGTGCCAGCAGCCAAGATTGGCAGGGGGCGCCCTACGAGCAGTACTTC
CASSQDWQGAPYEQYF
>-|TRBD2|TRBV19|TRBJ2-1
TGTGCCAGTAGTTCTCTGAACGGGAGGCCCTACAATGAGCAGTTCTTC
CASSSLNGRPYNEQFF
>-|-|TRBV18|TRBJ2-6
TGTGCCAGCTCAAGTACCGGGGGGCTTGGGGCCAACGTCCTGACTTTC
CASSSTGGLGANVLTF
>-|-|TRBV11-2|TRBJ2-5
TGTGCCACCACTCCGGGGGAGACCCAGTACTTC
CATTPGETQYF
>once|-|TRBV5-6|TRBJ2-1
TGTGCCAGCAGCTGGTATGACAGGGGACGGGAGGAGTTCTTC
CASSWYDRGREEFF
>-|-|TRBV10-3|TRBJ1-2
TGTGCCATCAGTGACAGGGGAAGAGCTAACTATGGCTACACCTTC
CAISDRGRANYGYTF
>-|-|TRBV7-2|TRBJ2-2
TGTGCCAGCAGCTCCCCTAGCGAATGGACCGGGGAGCTGTTTTTT
CASSSPSEWTGELFF
>-|-|TRBV10-3|TRBJ1-6
TGTGCCATCAGTGAGTCCGTCGAGGCTTCACCCCTCCACTTT
CAISESVEASPLHF
>-|-|TRBV6-1|TRBJ2-1
TGTGCCAGCGCCTTGCCCGACAGCTACAATGAGCAGTTCTTC
CASALPDSYNEQFF
>-|-|TRBV5-8|TRBJ2-3
TGTGCCAGCAGCTTGATGACTGATACGCAGTATTTT
CASSLMTDTQYF
>-|-|TRBV15|TRBJ2-7
TGTGCCACCGGGAGAAGCTCCTACGAGCAGTACTTC
CATGRSSYEQYF
>-|-|TRBV5-1|TRBJ1-2
TGCGCCAGCAGCTTGGCCTGGGTAGTCGACGGGACAAGGAATGGCTACACCTTC
CASSLAWVVDGTRNGYTF
>-|-|TRBV7-9|TRBJ2-7
TGTGCCAGCAGCTTTCCGGGATCCTTCGAGCAGTACTTC
CASSFPGSFEQYF
>-|TRBD1|TRBV10-3|TRBJ1-1
TGTGCCATCAGTGGCGGACAGGTCAACACTGAAGCTTTCTTT
CAISGGQVNTEAFF
>large|-|TRBV7-2|TRBJ2-3
TGTGCCAGCAGCTTATGGGGCGGGATAACAGATACGCAGTATTTT
CASSLWGGITDTQYF
>few|TRBD1|TRBV28|TRBJ1-5
TGTGCCAGCAGCTCTGGACAGGTGGGCAATCAGCCCCAGCATTTT
CASSSGQVGNQPQHF
>-|-|TRBV6-4|TRBJ2-5
TGTGCCAGCAGTGAAAGTCTGGCCTTAAAGACCCAGTACTTC
CASSESLALKTQYF
>once|-|TRBV5-1|TRBJ2-1
TGCGCCAGCAGGATAACTAGCAGCTACAATGAGCAGTTCTTC
CASRITSSYNEQFF
>medium-sized|TRBD2|TRBV27|TRBJ2-1
TGTGCCAGCAGCCAAGGGAGGAAGGTAGCGGGCTACAATGAGCAGTTCTTC
CASSQGRKVAGYNEQFF
>-|TRBD2|TRBV6-1|TRBJ2-5
TGTGCCAGCTGGCGGGGGGGGGTAGGGGAGACCCAGTACTTC
CASWRGGVGETQYF
>-|TRBD1|TRBV15|TRBJ1-1
TGTGCCACCAGCACCCAACAGGGGTTCGGGACTGAAGCTTTCTTT
CATSTQQGFGTEAFF
>-|TRBD1|TRBV11-2|TRBJ2-5
TGTGCCAGCAGCTTAGTCAAGACAGGGGGGACCCAGTACTTC
CASSLVKTGGTQYF
>-|-|TRBV29-1|TRBJ2-1
TGCAGCGTTGAACTTCAGGGTCCCAATGAGCAGTTCTTC
CSVELQGPNEQFF
>-|TRBD1|TRBV4-3|TRBJ2-5
TGCGCCAGCAGCCAGAACACCAGGGGGCGCGGGGAGACCCAGTACTTC
CASSQNTRGRGETQYF
>-|-|TRBV7-3|TRBJ2-1
TGTGCCAGCAGCTTAACTACCGGGGACACTGAGCAGTTCTTC
CASSLTTGDTEQFF
>-|-|TRBV4-1|TRBJ2-1
TGCGCCAGCAGCCCCGAACTGTTGGGAGATGCGTTCTTC
CASSPELLGDAFF
>-|-|TRBV30|TRBJ2-5
TGTGCCTGGAGAGCCCAAGAGACCCAGTACTTC
CAWRAQETQYF
>-|TRBD2|TRBV5-4|TRBJ2-5
TGTGCCAGCAGCTTGCCCGGATCGGGGGGGGAGACCCAGTACTTC
CASSLPGSGGETQYF